This T cell receptor beta chain was sequenced for a study of cytomegalovirus exposure and HLA in healthy donors. Study background: Among the 400 or so donors who were genotyped, approximately 83% fell in the genetic ancestry cluster that is associated with self-reported Caucasian donors. Study-level points and caveats: Follow-up analysis later connected one missense variant in DCLRE1C with trimming of TCR beta V- and J-genes. Looking again later, the authors saw that most CMV-associated TCR beta chains seemed HLA-restricted. CMV antigen specificity was confirmed in vitro for three CMV-associated chains.

Researchers ran the PCR with 60 Vbeta and 13 Jbeta primers. TCRdb keeps only in-frame clones here, not all; method: immunoSEQ multiplex PCR. There are approximately 95,000 clones in the sample; 78% occur only once, and approximately 4% lies in the top ten. This CDR3 region has 16 residues. Trimming at V came to 2 bases and at J to 3 bases, leaving 4 bases not matched to a gene. The germline V gene encodes CDR1 SGHRS and CDR2 YFSETQ. The sample holds a few counts of this clone. Its specificity is unknown. This chain joins TRBV5-1 and TRBJ2-1, with TRBD2 matching over 11 bases. The clonotype was recovered from a middle-aged woman in good health and CMV-seropositive. Sequences were obtained from PBMCs. Here the CDR3 DNA reads TGCGCCAGCAGCTTAACGACTAGCGGGAACTACAATGAGCAGTTCTTC. It encodes CASSLTTSGNYNEQFF.